Each of the 7 T cell receptor beta chains below was sequenced from the same sample in a study of T cells expressing NK-cell markers. TCRdb reprocessed the 5' RACE reads, with one entry per CDR3 protein and no DNA. The sample's table shows about 170,000 distinct CDR3 sequences. Material: blood T cells: a sorted CD56 or NKG2C T cell subset, CD4+ or CD8+ T cells, or bulk PBMC T cells (not recorded which). The origin of the receptors is a man between 18 and 69 years old in good health.

V is TRBV7-9 and J is TRBJ2-1; TCRdb reports TRBD1, a call that lacks DNA to check it against. Germline CDR1 reads SEHNR; CDR2 reads FQNEAQ (reference sequence). This CDR3 is 16 amino acids long. The CDR3 here is CASSLKRGLYHNEQFF.

This rearrangement joins TRBV3-1 to TRBJ2-1; lacking DNA, the TRBD2 call made by TCRdb goes unchecked. Germline assignment: CDR1 LGHDT and CDR2 YNNKEL (reference sequence). The CDR3 is made up of 18 amino acids. The chain's CDR3 is CASSQDRDLTVGQDEQFF.

The chain combines TRBV6-5 with TRBJ1-3; TCRdb's D gene call, TRBD1, goes unchecked for lack of DNA. Per the germline V gene, CDR1 is MNHEY and CDR2 is SVGAGI. The CDR3 length is 16 residues. CDR3 residues: CASSYAAGGSGNTIYF.

The chain uses TRBV23-1 and TRBJ2-5. TRBV23-1 belongs to the ORF category, with a function that is uncertain. CDR3 size: 14 residues. The CDR3: CASSICVRLETQYF.

The rearrangement uses TRBV29-1 and TRBJ2-7; as DNA is missing, the TRBD1 call by TCRdb cannot be tested. The CDR3 totals 13 residues. Germline CDR1 is SQVTM and CDR2 is ANQGSEA. The CDR3: CSVTGDPTYEQYF.

V is TRBV2 and J is TRBJ1-6. This CDR3 contains 11 residues. CDR1 and CDR2 (germline): SNHLY, FYNNEI. Here the CDR3 reads CASRGDSPLHF. The full variable domain, rest sourced from reference TRBV2 and TRBJ1-6, is EPEVTQTPSHQVTQMGQEVILRCVPISNHLYFYWYRQILGQKVEFLVSFYNNEISEKSEIFDDQFSVERPDGSNFTLKIRSTKLEDSAMYFCASRGDSPLHFGNGTRLTVT.

This chain links TRBV6-6 with TRBJ2-1. The CDR3 contains 12 residues. Germline-derived CDR1 and CDR2 are MNHNY and SVGAGI (reference sequence). The CDR3 sequence: CASSYSQPEQFF.